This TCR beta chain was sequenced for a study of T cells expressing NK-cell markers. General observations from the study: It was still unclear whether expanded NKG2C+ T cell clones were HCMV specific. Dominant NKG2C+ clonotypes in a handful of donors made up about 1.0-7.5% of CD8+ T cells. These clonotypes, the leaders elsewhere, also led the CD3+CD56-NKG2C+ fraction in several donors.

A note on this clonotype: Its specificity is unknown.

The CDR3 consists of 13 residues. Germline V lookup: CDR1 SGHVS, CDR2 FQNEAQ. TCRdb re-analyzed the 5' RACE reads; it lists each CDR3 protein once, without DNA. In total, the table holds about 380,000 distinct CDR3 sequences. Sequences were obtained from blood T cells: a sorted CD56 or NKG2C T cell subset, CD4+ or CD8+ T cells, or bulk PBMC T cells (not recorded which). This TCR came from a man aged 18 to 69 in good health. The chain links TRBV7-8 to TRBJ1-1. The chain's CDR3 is CASSLAGLDRRFF.